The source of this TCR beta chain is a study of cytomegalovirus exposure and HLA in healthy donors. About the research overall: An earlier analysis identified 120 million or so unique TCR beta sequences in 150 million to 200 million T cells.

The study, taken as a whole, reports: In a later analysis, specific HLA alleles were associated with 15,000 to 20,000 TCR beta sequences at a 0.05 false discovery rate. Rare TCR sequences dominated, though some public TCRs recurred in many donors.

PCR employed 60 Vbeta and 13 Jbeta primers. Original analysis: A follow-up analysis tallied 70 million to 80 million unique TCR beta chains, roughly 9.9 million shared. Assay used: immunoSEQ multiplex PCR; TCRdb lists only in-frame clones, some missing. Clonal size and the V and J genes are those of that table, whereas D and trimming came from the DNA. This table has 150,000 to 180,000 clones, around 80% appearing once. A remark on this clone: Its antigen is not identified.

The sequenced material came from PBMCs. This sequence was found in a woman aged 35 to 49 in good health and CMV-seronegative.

The CDR3 DNA follows: TGTGCCATCAGTGAGTCGGAGCGGGGGCCCTACAATGAGCAGTTCTTC. Translating it yields CAISESERGPYNEQFF. This rearrangement joins TRBV10-3 to TRBJ2-1; 8 positions agree with TRBD2. V lost 0 bases, J lost 2 bases, and 3 bases stayed unmatched. The CDR3 extends over 16 amino acids. CDR1 is ENHRY and CDR2 is SYGVKD in the germline V gene.